This TCR beta chain derives from a study of T cells in Graves' hyperthyroidism and ophthalmopathy. Study-wide results and limits: The majority of expanded thyroid clonotypes above 0.001 also appeared in blood.

Between the trimmed V and J ends, which lost 0 bases and 6 bases, there was a span of 9 bases. The CDR3 covers 13 residues. Looked up from germline, CDR1 is MNHEY and CDR2 is SMNVEV (reference sequence). Researchers barred patients who had uncontrolled infection, other autoimmune disease, pregnancy or lactation. In making diagnoses, clinical symptoms, serum thyroxine and TRAb, thyroid ultrasound and orbital computed tomography were all used. As for this clonotype: Its antigen is currently unknown.

TCR beta CDR3 regions were amplified from RNA transcripts. The study used the HTBI primer set for a first-round RT-PCR of the TCR CDR3. TCRdb analysed the multiplex PCR reads with MiXCR anew, one entry per CDR3 protein. The sample records approximately 400,000 distinct CDR3 sequences, over 12% being singletons. Material: blood. This TCR came from a man between 45 and 60 years old with Graves' ophthalmopathy. V and J are TRBV27 and TRBJ2-7; maybe TRBD2 (5 bases). The DNA of the CDR3 is TGTGCCAGCAGTTTATCGGGGAGTGGCGAGCAGTACTTC. It specifies CASSLSGSGEQYF.